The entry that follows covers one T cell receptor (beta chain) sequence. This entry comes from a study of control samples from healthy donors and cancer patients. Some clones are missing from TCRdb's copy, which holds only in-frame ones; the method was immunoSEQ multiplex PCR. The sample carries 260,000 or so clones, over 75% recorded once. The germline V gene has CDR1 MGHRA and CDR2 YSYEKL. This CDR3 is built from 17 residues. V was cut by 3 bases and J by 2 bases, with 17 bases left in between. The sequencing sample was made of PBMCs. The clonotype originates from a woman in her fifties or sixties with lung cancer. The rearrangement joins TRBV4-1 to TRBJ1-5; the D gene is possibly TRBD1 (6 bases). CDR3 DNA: TGCGCCAGCAGCCATCCTAGGGGGGGTGGGGGCAATCAGCCCCAGCATTTT. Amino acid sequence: CASSHPRGGGGNQPQHF.